What follows is one TCR beta chain and its context. Its antigen remains unknown. The data were produced by immunoSEQ multiplex PCR, yet TCRdb's version contains in-frame clones alone and is incomplete. The repertoire holds over 80,000 clones, 86% seen once, with over 1.3% in the top ten. The data were obtained in a study of graft-versus-host responses after intestinal transplantation. Findings and limits, study-wide: Those patients showing graft-donor T cell macrochimerism displayed high graft-versus-host to host-versus-graft clonal ratios in allografts. Recipient-marrow GvH clones were detected, some having first appeared in ileum or blood. Peak levels of circulating GvH clones tracked with early post-transplant HvG declines.

The CDR3 sequence is 14 residues long. Trimming pared 4 bases from V and 1 base from J, leaving 11 bases between. The germline gives CDR1 SGHDT, CDR2 YYEEEE. The chain has TRBV5-6 and TRBJ1-1, with D maybe TRBD1 (6 bases). The clonotype originates from a human patient who received an intestinal transplant, so some T cells may come from the graft donor. The specimen comprised PBMCs, sampled 255 days after intestinal transplant. CDR3 protein: CASSPGVPNTEAFF. For the CDR3, the DNA is TGTGCCAGCAGCCCAGGGGTCCCGAACACTGAAGCTTTCTTT.